The clone carrying this T cell receptor (beta chain) has only one observation. Sequencing used immunoSEQ multiplex PCR; TCRdb keeps in-frame clones, though not all of them. The sample has 75,000 to 100,000 clones, roughly 85% seen once. These data originate in a study of blood T cell repertoires in COVID-19. The wider study: From the United States, Italy and Spain came samples of acute and convalescent COVID-19. T cells, B-cell-depleted T cells, or PBMCs supplied cDNA or gDNA.

The germline V gene has CDR1 SGHTA and CDR2 FQGTGA. V dropped 5 bases and J dropped 4; count of bases not matched to a gene: 9. This CDR3 has 16 residues. The sequenced sample consisted of peripheral blood. The receptor was derived from a man between 65 and 85 years old with acute or convalescent COVID-19. This sequence joins TRBV7-3 and TRBJ2-5; 11 bases fit TRBD2. The CDR3 coding sequence is TGTGCCAGCAGCCGTAGCGGGGGGGCAGTAGGAGAGACCCAGTACTTC. Amino acid sequence: CASSRSGGAVGETQYF.